This T cell receptor beta chain was documented in a study of PD-1 blockade in mismatch repair-deficient tumors (dated by TCRdb to 2016 to 2017). Background on the whole study: Between September 2013 and September 2016, around 91 consecutive patients with 12 mismatch repair-deficient cancer types, all previously treated and progressing, were enrolled in the trial. Tumor-associated T cell clones were tracked in the peripheral blood of patients responding to PD-1 blockade by deep sequencing of TCR CDR3 regions. Points the paper makes about the study in general: Clones residing in the tumor, which were often undetectable in blood before treatment, expanded quickly after pembrolizumab and then contracted, generally before radiologic responses.

Counted from cysteine to phenylalanine, this CDR3 has 14 amino acids. Only the CDR3 portion is preserved as DNA: 42 bases, with reading frame beginning at the first base. Trimming accounts for 7 bases at V and 4 bases at J, while the number of junction bases matched to no gene is 7. CDR1 and CDR2 are read off the germline V gene (reference sequence) as GTSNPN and SVGIG. For every enrolled patient, mismatch repair deficiency was confirmed by either polymerase chain reaction or immunohistochemistry. Three patients who responded to pembrolizumab therapy underwent TCR sequencing. Pembrolizumab PD-1 blockade was prospectively tested in advanced mismatch repair-deficient cancers, regardless of tissue of origin, in the phase II trial. Peripheral blood T cell samples were gathered serially, both before PD-1 blockade started and at multiple time points afterward. Blood sampling times were expressed in weeks after the first pembrolizumab dose.

Receptors were amplified or captured by the immunoSEQ multiplex PCR assay. TCRdb's version of the immuneACCESS table is confined to in-frame rearrangements and falls short of the full clone set. An unresolved V gene accounts for under half of the shortfall where checked; the remainder is of unknown origin. This sample has about 120,000 clones in its table, and almost 90% of those were observed once. 12% of the sample is taken by the ten largest. With regard to this clone: Its antigen target is currently unknown. No base quality values were provided; no much bigger clone lies one nucleotide off.

The chain is made from TRBV30 and TRBJ1-5, and 10 bases in between align with TRBD1. The sample in question was peripheral blood, obtained 70 to 73 weeks after starting pembrolizumab. The TCR was taken from an adult with mismatch repair-deficient cancer. In nucleotide form, the sequence is TGTGCCTATACCGGGACAGGGGCAAATCAGCCCCAGCATTTT. Translation gives CAYTGTGANQPQHF.